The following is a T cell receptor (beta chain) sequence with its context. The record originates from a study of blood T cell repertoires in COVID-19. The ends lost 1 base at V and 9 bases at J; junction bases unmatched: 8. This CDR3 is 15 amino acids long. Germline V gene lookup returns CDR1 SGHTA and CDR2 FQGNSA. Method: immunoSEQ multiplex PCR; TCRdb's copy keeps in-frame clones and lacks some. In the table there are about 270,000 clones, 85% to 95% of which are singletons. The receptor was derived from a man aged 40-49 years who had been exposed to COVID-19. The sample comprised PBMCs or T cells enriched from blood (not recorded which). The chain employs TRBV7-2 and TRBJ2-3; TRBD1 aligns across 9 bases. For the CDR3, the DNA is TGTGCCAGCAGCTTAGGGGGGACAGGGAGTGAAACGCAGTATTTT. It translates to CASSLGGTGSETQYF.